This T cell receptor (beta chain) was sequenced in a study of blood T cells in healthy people across ages. CDR3 length: 13 residues. Germline CDR1 and CDR2: KGHDR and SFDVKD. V gave up 5 bases and J gave up 4 bases, with 10 bases separating them. This clonotype was counted a few times. A second PCR, run for roughly 7 to 11 cycles, used a sample-barcoded 5' primer plus a J-beta primer mix. Via MiXCR, TCRdb re-called the 5' RACE reads, giving one row per CDR3 protein. The repertoire has about 760,000 distinct CDR3 sequences, around 25% of them found once; the top ten carry roughly a tenth. The data were also submitted as part of a second study, on T cells of mothers and their children.

V is TRBV24-1 and J is TRBJ1-1; D might be TRBD1 (5 bases). The source of this sequence is a boy younger than 18 in good health. The sample comprised blood. The DNA of the CDR3 is TGTGCCACCAGTGTCAAGGGGATCACTGAAGCTTTCTTT. It specifies CATSVKGITEAFF.